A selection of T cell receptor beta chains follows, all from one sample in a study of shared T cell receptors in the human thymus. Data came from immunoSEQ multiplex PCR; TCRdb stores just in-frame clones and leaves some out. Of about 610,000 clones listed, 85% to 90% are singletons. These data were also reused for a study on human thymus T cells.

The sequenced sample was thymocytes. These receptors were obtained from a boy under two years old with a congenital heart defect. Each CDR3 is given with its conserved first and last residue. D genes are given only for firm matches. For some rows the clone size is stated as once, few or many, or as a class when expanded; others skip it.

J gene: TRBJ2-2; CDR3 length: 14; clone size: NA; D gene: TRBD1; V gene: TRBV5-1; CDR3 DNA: TGCGCCGTCCGGGACAGGGTCAACACCGGGGAGCTGTTTTTT; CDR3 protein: CAVRDRVNTGELFF
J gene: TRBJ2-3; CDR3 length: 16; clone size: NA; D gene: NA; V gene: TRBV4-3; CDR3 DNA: TGCGCCAGCAGCCAAGTGACTAGGCAAGGCACAGATACGCAGTATTTT; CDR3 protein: CASSQVTRQGTDTQYF
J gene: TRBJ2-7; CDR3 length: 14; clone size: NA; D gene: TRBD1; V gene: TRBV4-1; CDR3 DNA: TGCGCCAGCAGCCAAGCAAGGGGGCGCAGGGAGCAGTACTTC; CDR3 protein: CASSQARGRREQYF
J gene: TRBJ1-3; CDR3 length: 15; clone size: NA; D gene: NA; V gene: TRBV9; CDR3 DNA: TGTGCCAGCAGCGTGGCAAAGGGCAGGGAAGACACCATATATTTT; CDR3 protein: CASSVAKGREDTIYF
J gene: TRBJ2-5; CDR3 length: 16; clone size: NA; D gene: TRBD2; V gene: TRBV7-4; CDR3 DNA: TGTGCCAGCAGCTCCCGGACCCGGGAGGGGCGAGAGACCCAGTACTTC; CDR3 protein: CASSSRTREGRETQYF
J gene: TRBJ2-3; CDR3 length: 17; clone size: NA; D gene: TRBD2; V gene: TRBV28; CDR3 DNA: TGTGCCAGCAGTTTCCAGAGCGGGATAGGGGCCACAGATACGCAGTATTTT; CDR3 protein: CASSFQSGIGATDTQYF
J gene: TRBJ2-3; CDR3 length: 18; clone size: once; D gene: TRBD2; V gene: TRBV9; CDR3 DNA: TGTGCCAGCAGCCTTCATCCGGGACTAGCGCAAAGCACAGATACGCAGTATTTT; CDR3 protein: CASSLHPGLAQSTDTQYF
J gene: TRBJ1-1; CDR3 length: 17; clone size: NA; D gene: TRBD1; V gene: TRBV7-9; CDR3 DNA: TGTGCCAGCAGCTCGGGGCCGGAGGACAGGGGGATAGCTGAAGCTTTCTTT; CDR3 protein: CASSSGPEDRGIAEAFF
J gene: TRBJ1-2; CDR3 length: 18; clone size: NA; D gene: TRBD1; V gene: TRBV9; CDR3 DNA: TGTGCCAGCAGCGCCGAAGCCGCTAGGGACAGAGTAAACTATGGCTACACCTTC; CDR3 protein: CASSAEAARDRVNYGYTF
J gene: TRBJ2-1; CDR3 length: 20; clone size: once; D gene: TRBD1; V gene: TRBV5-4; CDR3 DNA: TGTGCCAGCAGCATATATGGGACAGGGATCATCCGACTTGGCTACAATGAGCAGTTCTTC; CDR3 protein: CASSIYGTGIIRLGYNEQFF
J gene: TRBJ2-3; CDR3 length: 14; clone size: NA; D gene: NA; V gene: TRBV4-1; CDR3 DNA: TGCGCCAGCAGCCCCCTTACCCGTGTAGAAGAGCAGTATTTT; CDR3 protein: CASSPLTRVEEQYF
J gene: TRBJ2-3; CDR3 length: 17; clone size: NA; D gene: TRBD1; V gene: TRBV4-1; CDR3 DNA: TGCGCCAGCAGCCAAGAGGACAGGGGCTACGGGGGGGATACGCAGTATTTT; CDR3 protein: CASSQEDRGYGGDTQYF
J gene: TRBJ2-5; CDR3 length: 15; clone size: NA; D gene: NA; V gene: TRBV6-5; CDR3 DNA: TGTGCCAGCAGTTACTCGAGAGGGCCCCAAGAGACCCAGTACTTC; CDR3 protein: CASSYSRGPQETQYF
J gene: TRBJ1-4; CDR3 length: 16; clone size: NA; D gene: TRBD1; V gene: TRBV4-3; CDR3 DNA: TGCGCCAGCAGCTCTCACAGGGGGACGGATAATGAAAAACTGTTTTTT; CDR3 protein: CASSSHRGTDNEKLFF
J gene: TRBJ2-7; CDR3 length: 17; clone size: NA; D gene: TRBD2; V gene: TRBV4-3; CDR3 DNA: TGCGCCAGCAGCCAAGAGAGGCGGGAGGGCCTTTACTACGAGCAGTACTTC; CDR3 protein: CASSQERREGLYYEQYF
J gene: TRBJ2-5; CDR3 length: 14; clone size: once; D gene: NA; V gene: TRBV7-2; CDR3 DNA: TGTGCCAGCAGCTTGGCGGAGATCCAAGAGACCCAGTACTTC; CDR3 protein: CASSLAEIQETQYF
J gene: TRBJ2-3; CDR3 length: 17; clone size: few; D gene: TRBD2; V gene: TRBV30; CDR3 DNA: TGTGCCTGGAGCCAGGCAGCGGGAGATTCTAGCACAGATACGCAGTATTTT; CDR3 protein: CAWSQAAGDSSTDTQYF
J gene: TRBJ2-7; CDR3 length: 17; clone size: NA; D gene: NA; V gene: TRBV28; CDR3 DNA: TGTGCCAGCCCTAATGCGCGGGGTACTAGGAGCTCCTACGAGCAGTACTTC; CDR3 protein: CASPNARGTRSSYEQYF
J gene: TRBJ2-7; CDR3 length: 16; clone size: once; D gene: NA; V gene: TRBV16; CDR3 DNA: TGTGCCAGCAGCCCCCGCCGGGACTTGAGCTCCTACGAGCAGTACTTC; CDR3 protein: CASSPRRDLSSYEQYF
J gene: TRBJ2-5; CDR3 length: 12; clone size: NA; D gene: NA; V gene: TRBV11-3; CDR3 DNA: TGTGCCAGCAGCGACTACCAAGAGACCCAGTACTTC; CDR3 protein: CASSDYQETQYF
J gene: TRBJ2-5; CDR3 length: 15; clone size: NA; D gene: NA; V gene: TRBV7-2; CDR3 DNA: TGTGCCAGCAGCTTAAGGTGGGAGAGGGCGGAGACCCAGTACTTC; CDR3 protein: CASSLRWERAETQYF
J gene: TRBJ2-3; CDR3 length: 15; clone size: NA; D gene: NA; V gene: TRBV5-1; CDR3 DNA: TGCGCCAGCAGCCCAAATAAGCGGCGCACAGATACGCAGTATTTT; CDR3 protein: CASSPNKRRTDTQYF
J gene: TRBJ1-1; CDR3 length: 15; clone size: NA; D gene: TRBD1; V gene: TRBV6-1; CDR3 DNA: TGTGCCAGCAGTGAAGGGGACAGGCGATGCACTGAAGCTTTCTTT; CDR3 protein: CASSEGDRRCTEAFF
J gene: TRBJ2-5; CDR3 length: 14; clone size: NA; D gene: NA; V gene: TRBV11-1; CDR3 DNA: TGTGCCAGCAGCGCTCAAACAGGGTTGGAGACCCAGTACTTC; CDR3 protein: CASSAQTGLETQYF
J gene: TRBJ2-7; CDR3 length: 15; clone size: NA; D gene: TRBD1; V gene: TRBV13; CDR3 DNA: TGTGCCAGCAGCGCCCGGGACAGGCTCTCCTACGAGCAGTACTTC; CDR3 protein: CASSARDRLSYEQYF
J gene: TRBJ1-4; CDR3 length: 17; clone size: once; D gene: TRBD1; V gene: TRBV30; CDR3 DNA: TGTGCCTGGAGTGTACCCCTCGACAGGGCGCCAGGTGAAAAACTGTTTTTT; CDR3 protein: CAWSVPLDRAPGEKLFF
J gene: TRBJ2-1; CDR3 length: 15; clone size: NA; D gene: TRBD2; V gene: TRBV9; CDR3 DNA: TGTGCCAGTTCCTCCTGGGCGGGGGATTACAATGAGCAGTTCTTC; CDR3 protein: CASSSWAGDYNEQFF
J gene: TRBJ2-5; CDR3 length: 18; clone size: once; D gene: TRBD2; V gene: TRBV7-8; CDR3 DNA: TGTGCCAGCAGCTGGTTAGTGGGACTAGCGGGGGGTTCGGAGACCCAGTACTTC; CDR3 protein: CASSWLVGLAGGSETQYF
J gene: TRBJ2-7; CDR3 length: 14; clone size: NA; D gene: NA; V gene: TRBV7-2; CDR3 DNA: TGTGCCAGCAGCTCCTCCAGGGTTTGGAGCGAGCAGTACTTC; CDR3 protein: CASSSSRVWSEQYF
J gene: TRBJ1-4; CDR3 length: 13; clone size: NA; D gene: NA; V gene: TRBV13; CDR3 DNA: TGTGCCAGCAGCCCCCCCGAGGGAGAAAAACTGTTTTTT; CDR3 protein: CASSPPEGEKLFF
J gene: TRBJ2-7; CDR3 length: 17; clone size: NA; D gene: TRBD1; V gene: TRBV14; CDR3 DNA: TGTGCCAGCAGCCAAGGACCCGGGACAGGGGAGCCCTACGAGCAGTACTTC; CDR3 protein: CASSQGPGTGEPYEQYF
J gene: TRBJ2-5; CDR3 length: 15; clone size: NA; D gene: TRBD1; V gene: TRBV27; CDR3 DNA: TGTGCCAGCAGTCGACAGGGTTATGGTGGAGAGACCCAGTACTTC; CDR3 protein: CASSRQGYGGETQYF
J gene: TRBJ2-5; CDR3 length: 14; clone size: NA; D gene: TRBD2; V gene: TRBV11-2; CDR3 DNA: TGTGCCAGCAGCCCAGGACTAGCGGGCCCTGGTGAGTACTTC; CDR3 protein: CASSPGLAGPGEYF
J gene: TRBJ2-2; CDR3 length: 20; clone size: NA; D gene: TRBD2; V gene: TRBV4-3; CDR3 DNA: TGCGCCAGCAGCCAAGTTAAGACTAGCGGGAGGGCCGAGAACACCGGGGAGCTGTTTTTT; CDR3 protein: CASSQVKTSGRAENTGELFF
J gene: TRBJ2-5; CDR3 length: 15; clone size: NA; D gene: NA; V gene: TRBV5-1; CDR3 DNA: TGCGCCAGCAGCTCAGCCGGGCGGGGAGCAGAGACCCAGTACTTC; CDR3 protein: CASSSAGRGAETQYF
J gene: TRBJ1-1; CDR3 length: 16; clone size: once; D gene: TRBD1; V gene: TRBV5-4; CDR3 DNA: TGTGCCAGCACCCCGACAGGAGGGGGCATGAACACTGAAGCTTTCTTT; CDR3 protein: CASTPTGGGMNTEAFF
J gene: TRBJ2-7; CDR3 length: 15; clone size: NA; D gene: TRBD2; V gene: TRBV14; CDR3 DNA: TGTGCCAGCAGCCCACAGCGGGAGGGCCTTTACGAGCAGTACTTC; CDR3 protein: CASSPQREGLYEQYF
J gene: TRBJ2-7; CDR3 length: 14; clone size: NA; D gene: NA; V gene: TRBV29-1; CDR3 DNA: TGCAGCGTTGAAGATGTCTCCTGGGGCGGCGAGCAGTACTTC; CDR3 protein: CSVEDVSWGGEQYF
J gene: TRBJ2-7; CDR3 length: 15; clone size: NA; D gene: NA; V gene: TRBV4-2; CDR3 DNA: TGTGCCAGCAGCCAAGGGGGGGAAGAAGCCTACGAGCAGTACTTC; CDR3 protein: CASSQGGEEAYEQYF
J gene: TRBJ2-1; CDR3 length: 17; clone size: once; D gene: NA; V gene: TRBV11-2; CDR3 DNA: TGTGCCAGCAGTATTACCCCGTGGCGGGAAGGTTCTCTAGAACAGTTCTTC; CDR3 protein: CASSITPWREGSLEQFF
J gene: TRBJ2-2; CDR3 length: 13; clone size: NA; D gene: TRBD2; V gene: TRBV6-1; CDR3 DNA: TGTGCCAGCAGTGCCGGGAGGGGCGGGGAGCTGTTTTTT; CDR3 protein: CASSAGRGGELFF
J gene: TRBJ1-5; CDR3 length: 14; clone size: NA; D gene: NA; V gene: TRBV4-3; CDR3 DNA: TGCGCCAGCAGCCAAGTGAGGGTAGGGCAGCCCCAGCATTTT; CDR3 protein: CASSQVRVGQPQHF
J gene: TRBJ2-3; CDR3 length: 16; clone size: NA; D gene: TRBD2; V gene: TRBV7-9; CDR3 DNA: TGTGCCAGCAGCCCGGGACTAGCGAAAAGCACAGATACGCAGTATTTT; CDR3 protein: CASSPGLAKSTDTQYF
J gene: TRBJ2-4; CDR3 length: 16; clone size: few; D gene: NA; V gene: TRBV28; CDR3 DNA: TGTGCCAGCAGTTCGGGACTTTCCCATGGCAAAAACATTCAGTACTTC; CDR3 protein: CASSSGLSHGKNIQYF
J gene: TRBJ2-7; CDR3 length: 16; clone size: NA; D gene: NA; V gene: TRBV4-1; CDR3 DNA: TGCGCCAGCAGCCAAGAAAATAAAAACGGCTCCTACGAGCAGTACTTC; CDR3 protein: CASSQENKNGSYEQYF
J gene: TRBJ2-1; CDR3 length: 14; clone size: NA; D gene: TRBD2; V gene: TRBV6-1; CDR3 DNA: TGTGCCAGCAGTTTAGCGGGAGAAAGCAATGAGCAGTTCTTC; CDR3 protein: CASSLAGESNEQFF
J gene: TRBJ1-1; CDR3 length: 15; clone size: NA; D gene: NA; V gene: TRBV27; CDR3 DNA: TGTGCCAGCAGTTTATATCGGACAATGAACACTGAAGCTTTCTTT; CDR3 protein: CASSLYRTMNTEAFF
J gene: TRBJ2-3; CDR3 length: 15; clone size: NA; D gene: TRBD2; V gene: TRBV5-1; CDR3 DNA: TGCGCCAGCAGCTTGGTAGCGGGAGACAGGTATACGCAGTATTTT; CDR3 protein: CASSLVAGDRYTQYF
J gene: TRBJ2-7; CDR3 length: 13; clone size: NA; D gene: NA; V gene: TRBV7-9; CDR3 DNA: TGTGCCAGCAGCGCGGGCACACGCGACGAGCAGTACTTC; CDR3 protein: CASSAGTRDEQYF
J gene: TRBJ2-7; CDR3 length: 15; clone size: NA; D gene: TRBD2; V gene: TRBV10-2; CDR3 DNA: TGCGCCAGCAGTGAGTCCGGGACTAGCGGCTACGAGCAGTACTTC; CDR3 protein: CASSESGTSGYEQYF
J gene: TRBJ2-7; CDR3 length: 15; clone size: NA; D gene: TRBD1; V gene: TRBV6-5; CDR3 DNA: TGTGCCAGCAGTTATGCTGTGACAGGGGGCGAAGAGCAGTACTTC; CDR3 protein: CASSYAVTGGEEQYF
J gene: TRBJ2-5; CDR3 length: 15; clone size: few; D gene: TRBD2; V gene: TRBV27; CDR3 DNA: TGTGCCAGCAGCCAGGGACTAGCGGTCATGGAGACCCAGTACTTC; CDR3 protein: CASSQGLAVMETQYF
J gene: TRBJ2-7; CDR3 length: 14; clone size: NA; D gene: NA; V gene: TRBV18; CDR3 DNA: TGTGCCAGCTCACCCCTACAGGAACCCGACGAGCAGTACTTC; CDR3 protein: CASSPLQEPDEQYF
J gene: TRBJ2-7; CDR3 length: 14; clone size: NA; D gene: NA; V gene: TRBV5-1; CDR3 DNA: TGCGCCAGCAGCTTGGGGACTCCGAACTACGAGCAGTACTTC; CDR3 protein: CASSLGTPNYEQYF
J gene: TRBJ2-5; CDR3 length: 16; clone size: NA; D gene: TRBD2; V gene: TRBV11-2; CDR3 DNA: TGTGCCAGCAGCTTAGAAGTAGCGGGAGTCGGGGAGACCCAGTACTTC; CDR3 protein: CASSLEVAGVGETQYF